This T cell receptor beta chain was documented in a study of T cell clonality in common variable immunodeficiency. Assay used: immunoSEQ multiplex PCR; TCRdb lists only in-frame clones, some missing. The table records under 30,000 clones without singletons, the ten largest covering approximately 9%. Patients and controls were mostly of Caucasian heritage. This clone was seen more than once but under ten times. Its antigen is unidentified. The sequenced fragment ends 3 residues before the CDR3 boundary, so the rest is inferred from the germline J gene. The CDR3 runs to 13 residues. CDR1 is MNHEY and CDR2 is SVGEGT in the germline V gene. V lost 6 bases and J lost 0, with 8 bases in between. Study-level results: Reportedly, TCR beta sequences from common variable immunodeficiency showed fewer deletions and N-nucleotide insertions.

Specimen: peripheral blood mononuclear cells. This rearrangement joins TRBV6-2 or TRBV6-3 to TRBJ1-1; no clear D gene. The sequence derives from a human donor with common variable immunodeficiency. CDR3 loop: CASSLKMNTEAFF. The CDR3 DNA, read in part, is TGTGCCAGCAGCCTTAAAATGAACACTGAA.